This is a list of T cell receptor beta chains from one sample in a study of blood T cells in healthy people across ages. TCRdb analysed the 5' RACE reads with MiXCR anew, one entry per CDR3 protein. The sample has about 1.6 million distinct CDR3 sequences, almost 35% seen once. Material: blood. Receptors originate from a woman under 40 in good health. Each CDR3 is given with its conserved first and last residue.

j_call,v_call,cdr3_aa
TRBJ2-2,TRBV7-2,CASSLVAVGQLFF
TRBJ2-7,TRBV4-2,CASAKSQGAGYEQYF
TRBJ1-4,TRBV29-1,CSVEDGATNEKLFF
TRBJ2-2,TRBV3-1,CVSSQVTLYGELFF
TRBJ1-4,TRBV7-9,CACRAGQGGHNEKLFF
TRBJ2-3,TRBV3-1,CASSQGLLEDTQYF
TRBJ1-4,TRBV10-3,CAIREGQGLEKLFF
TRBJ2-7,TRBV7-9,CASSVDRISYEQYF
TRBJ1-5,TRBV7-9,CASSRDRGQLQHF
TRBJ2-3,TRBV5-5,CAGRAEGRGTDTQYF
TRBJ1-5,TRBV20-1,CSARGWDSNQPQHF
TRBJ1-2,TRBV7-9,CASSLGLRNDNYGYTF
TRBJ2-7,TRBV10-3,CAIRLAEGYEQYF
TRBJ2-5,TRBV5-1,CASSFRLTSGLQETQYF
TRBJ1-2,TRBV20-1,CRARDVNYGYTF
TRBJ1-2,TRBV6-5,CASSSGAVGYTF
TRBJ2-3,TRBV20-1,CSAMTSGQGITDTQYF
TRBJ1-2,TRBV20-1,CSAGDRDNYGYTF
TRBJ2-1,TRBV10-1,CASSDNLGGGEQFF
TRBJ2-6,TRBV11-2,CASSFFIGQGPSGANVLTF
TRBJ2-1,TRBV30,CAWNTGLGAVGNEQFF
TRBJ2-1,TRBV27,CASGSSGFLNEQFF
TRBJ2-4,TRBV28,CASRRDRGENIQYF